This note documents a single TCR beta chain sequence. No antigen is known for it. The CDR3 contains 15 residues. Trimming removed 6 bases from V and 4 bases from J; junction bases left unmatched: 5. Looked up from germline, CDR1 is SNHLY and CDR2 is FYNNEI. This entry belongs to a study of graft-versus-host responses after intestinal transplantation. Findings and limits, study-wide: Early post-transplant falls in HvG clones accompanied the peak levels of circulating GvH clones. When patients had graft-donor T cell macrochimerism, their allografts held high graft-versus-host to host-versus-graft clonal ratios.

TCRdb's copy holds only in-frame clones and misses some; the assay was immunoSEQ multiplex PCR. The sample has 90,000 or so clones; roughly 80% are singletons. The chain uses TRBV2 and TRBJ2-2; 10 bases fit TRBD2. The sequence was collected from a human donor who received an intestinal transplant. The source was unstimulated CD4+ T cells sorted from spleen or lymph node cells, collected before intestinal transplant. DNA of the CDR3: TGTGCCAGCAGGAAGCGGGAGGGGGTCACCGGGGAGCTGTTTTTT. Residues: CASRKREGVTGELFF.